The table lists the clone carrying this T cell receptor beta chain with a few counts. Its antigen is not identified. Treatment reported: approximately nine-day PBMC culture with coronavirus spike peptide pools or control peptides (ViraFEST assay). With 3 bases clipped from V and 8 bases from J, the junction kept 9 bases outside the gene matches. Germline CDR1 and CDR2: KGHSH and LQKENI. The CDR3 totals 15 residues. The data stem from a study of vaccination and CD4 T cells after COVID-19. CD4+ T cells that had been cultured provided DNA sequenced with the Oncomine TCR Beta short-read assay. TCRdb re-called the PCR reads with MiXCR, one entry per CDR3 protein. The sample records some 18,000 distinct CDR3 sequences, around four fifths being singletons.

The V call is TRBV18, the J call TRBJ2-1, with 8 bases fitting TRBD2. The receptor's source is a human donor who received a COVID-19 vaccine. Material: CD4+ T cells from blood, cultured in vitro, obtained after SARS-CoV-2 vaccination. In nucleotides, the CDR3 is TGTGCCAGCTCACCCGGGGGGGCCCGGGGAGATGAGCAGTTCTTC. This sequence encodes CASSPGGARGDEQFF.